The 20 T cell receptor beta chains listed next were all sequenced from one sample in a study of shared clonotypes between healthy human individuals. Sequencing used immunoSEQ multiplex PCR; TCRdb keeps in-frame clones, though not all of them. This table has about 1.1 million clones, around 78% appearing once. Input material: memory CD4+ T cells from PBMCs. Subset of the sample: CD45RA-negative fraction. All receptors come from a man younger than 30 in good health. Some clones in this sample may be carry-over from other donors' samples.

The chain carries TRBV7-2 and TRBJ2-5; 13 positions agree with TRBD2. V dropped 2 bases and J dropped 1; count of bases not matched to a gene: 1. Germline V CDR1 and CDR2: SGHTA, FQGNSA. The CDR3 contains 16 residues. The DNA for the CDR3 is TGTGCCAGCAGCTTAAGGACTAGCGGGGGCCAAGAGACCCAGTACTTC. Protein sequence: CASSLRTSGGQETQYF. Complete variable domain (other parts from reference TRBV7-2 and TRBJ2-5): GAGVSQSPSNKVTEKGKDVELRCDPISGHTALYWYRQSLGQGLEFLIYFQGNSAPDKSGLPSDRFSAERTGGSVSTLTIQRTQQEDSAVYLCASSLRTSGGQETQYFGPGTRLLVL.

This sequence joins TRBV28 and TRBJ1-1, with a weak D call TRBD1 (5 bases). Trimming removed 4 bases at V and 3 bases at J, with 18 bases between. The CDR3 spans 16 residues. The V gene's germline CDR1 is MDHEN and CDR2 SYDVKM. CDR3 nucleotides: TGTGCCAGCAGTTCATGGGACGCCCGCAGGGACACTGAAGCTTTCTTT. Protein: CASSSWDARRDTEAFF.

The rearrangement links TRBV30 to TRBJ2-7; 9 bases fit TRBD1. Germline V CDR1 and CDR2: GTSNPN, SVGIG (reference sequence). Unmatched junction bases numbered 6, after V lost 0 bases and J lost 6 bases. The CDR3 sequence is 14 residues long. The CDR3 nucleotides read TGTGCCTGGAGTGTAGGACAGGGGTCGTTCGAGCAGTACTTC. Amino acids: CAWSVGQGSFEQYF.

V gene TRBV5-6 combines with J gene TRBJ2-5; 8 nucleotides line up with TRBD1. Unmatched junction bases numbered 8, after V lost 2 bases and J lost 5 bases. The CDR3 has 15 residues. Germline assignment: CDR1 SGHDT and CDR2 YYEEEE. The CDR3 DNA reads TGTGCCAGCAGCTTAGGGGCAGGGGGCAGGGAGACCCAGTACTTC. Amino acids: CASSLGAGGRETQYF.

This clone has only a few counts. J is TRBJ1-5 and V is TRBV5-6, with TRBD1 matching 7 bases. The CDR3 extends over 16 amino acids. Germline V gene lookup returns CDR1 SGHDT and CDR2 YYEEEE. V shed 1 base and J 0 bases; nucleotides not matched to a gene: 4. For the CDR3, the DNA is TGTGCCAGCAGCTTGTGGGACAGCTATAGCAATCAGCCCCAGCATTTT. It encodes CASSLWDSYSNQPQHF.

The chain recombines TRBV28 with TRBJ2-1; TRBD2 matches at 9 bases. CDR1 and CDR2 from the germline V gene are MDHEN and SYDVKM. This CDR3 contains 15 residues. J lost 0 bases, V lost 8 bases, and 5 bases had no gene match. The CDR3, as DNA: TGTGCCAGCGGCTCTAGCGGGGACTCCTACAATGAGCAGTTCTTC. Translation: CASGSSGDSYNEQFF.

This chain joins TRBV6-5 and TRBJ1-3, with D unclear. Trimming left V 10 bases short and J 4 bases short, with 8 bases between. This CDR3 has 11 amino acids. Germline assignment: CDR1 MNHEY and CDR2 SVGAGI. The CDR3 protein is CATLRGNTIYF. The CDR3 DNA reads TGTGCCACCCTCCGGGGAAACACCATATATTTT.

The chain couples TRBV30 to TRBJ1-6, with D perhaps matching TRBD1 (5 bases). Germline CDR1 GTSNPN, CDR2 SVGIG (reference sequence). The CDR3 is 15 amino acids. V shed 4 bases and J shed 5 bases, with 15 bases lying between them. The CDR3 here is CAWNPTGGDNSPLHF. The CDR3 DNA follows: TGTGCCTGGAATCCTACGGGGGGAGATAATTCACCCCTCCACTTT.

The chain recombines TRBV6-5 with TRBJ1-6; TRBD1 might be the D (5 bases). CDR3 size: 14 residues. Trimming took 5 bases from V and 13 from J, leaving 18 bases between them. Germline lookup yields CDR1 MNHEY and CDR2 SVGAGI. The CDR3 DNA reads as TGTGCCAGCAGTGGGGGTCTCGGGATCTCCCCCCTCCACTTT. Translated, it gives CASSGGLGISPLHF.

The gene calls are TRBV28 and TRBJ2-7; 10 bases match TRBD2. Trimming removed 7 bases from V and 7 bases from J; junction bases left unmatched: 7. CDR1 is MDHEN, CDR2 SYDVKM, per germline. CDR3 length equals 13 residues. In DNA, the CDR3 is TGTGCCAGCAACCTAGCGGGGGCCAAGGAGCAGTACTTC. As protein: CASNLAGAKEQYF.

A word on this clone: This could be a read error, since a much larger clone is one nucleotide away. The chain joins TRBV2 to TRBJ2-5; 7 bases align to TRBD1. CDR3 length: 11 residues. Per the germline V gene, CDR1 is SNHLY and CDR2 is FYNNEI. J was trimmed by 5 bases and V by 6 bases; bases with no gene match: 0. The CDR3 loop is CASRDRETQYF. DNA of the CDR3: TGTGCCAGCAGGGACAGGGAGACCCAGTACTTC.

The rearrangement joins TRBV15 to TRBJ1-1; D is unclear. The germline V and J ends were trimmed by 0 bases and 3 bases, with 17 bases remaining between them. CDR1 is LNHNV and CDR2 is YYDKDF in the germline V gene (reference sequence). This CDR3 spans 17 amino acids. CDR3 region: CATSRDLMEGADTEAFF. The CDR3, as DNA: TGTGCCACCAGCAGAGATCTAATGGAAGGCGCGGACACTGAAGCTTTCTTT.

This CDR3 reads CASSPPGRGGREQYF. The DNA of the CDR3 is TGTGCCAGCTCACCACCGGGCAGGGGGGGACGCGAGCAGTACTTC. The chain joins TRBV18 to TRBJ2-7; the D call may be TRBD1 or TRBD2 (7 bases each). This CDR3 comprises 15 residues. V shed 0 bases and J shed 6 bases, with 15 bases lying between them. Germline assignment: CDR1 KGHSH and CDR2 LQKENI. Complete variable domain (other parts from reference TRBV18 and TRBJ2-7): NAGVMQNPRHLVRRRGQEARLRCSPMKGHSHVYWYRQLPEEGLKFMVYLQKENIIDESGMPKERFSAEFPKEGPSILRIQQVVRGDSAAYFCASSPPGRGGREQYFGPGTRLTVT.

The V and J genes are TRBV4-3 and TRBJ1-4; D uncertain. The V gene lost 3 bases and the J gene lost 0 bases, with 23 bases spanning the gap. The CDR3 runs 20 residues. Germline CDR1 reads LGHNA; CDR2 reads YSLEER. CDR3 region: CASSHQAVQSIRATNEKLFF. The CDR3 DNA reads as TGCGCCAGCAGCCATCAGGCGGTACAATCAATTAGGGCAACTAATGAAAAACTGTTTTTT.

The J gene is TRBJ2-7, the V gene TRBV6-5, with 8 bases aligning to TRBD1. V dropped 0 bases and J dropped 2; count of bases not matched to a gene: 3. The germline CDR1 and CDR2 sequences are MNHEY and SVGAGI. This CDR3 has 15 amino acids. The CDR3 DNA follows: TGTGCCAGCAGTTACTCCGGGACAGGCCCCTACGAGCAGTACTTC. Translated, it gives CASSYSGTGPYEQYF.

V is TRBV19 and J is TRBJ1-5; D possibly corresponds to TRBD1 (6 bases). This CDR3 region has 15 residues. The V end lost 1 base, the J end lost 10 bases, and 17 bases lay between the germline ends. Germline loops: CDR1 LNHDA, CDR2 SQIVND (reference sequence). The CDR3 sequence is CASSIVGDNWEPQHF. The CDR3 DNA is TGTGCCAGTAGTATAGTGGGGGACAACTGGGAACCCCAGCATTTT. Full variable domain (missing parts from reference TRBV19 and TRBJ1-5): DGGITQSPKYLFRKEGQNVTLSCEQNLNHDAMYWYRQDPGQGLRLIYYSQIVNDFQKGDIAEGYSVSREKKESFPLTVTSAQKNPTAFYLCASSIVGDNWEPQHFGDGTRLSIL.

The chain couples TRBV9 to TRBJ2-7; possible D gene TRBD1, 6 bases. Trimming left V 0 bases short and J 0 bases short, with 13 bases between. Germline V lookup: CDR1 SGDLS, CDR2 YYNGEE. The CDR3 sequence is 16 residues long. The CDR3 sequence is CASSVGWQGSSYEQYF. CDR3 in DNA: TGTGCCAGCAGCGTAGGGTGGCAGGGGAGCTCCTACGAGCAGTACTTC.

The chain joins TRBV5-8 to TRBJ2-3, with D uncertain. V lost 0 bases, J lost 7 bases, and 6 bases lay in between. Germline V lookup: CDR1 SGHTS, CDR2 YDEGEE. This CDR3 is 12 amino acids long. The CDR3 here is CASSLGANTQYF. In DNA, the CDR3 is TGTGCCAGCAGCTTGGGAGCAAATACGCAGTATTTT.

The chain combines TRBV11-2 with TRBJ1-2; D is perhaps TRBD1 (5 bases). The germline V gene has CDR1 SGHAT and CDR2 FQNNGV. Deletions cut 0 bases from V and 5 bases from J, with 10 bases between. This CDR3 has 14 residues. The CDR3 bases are TGTGCCAGCAGCTTAGAGGCAGGGTGGTATGGCTACACCTTC. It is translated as CASSLEAGWYGYTF.

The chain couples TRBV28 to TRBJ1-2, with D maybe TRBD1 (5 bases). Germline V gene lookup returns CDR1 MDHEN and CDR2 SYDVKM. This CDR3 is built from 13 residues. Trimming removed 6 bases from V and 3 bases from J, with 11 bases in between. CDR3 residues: CASRDPGYYGYTF. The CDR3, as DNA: TGTGCCAGCAGAGACCCAGGGTACTATGGCTACACCTTC.